This TCR beta chain appears in the sequencing data of a study of early T cells in non-severe SARS-CoV-2 infection. Background on the study: It was bulk RNA from unsorted whole blood that was sequenced, and the chains were unpaired. Findings and caveats of the study: Anti-spike CD8 responses were favored in VDJdb matching, and private and CD4 specificities were missed.

As part of library construction, unique molecular identifiers were attached to individual cDNA molecules. TCRdb analysed the 5' RACE reads with MiXCR anew, one entry per CDR3 protein. The sample lists tens of thousands of distinct CDR3 sequences, more than 13% occurring once. This clonotype was recorded a few times. Its target is unknown. The TCR originated in an adult who was a healthcare worker with PCR-confirmed SARS-CoV-2 infection or an uninfected control (not recorded which). The sample was whole blood.

DNA for the CDR3: TGTGCCAGCACCGAGTTTAAGGGACACGACTACGAGCAGTACTTC. Its protein product is CASTEFKGHDYEQYF. The genes are TRBV28 and TRBJ2-7; D is possibly TRBD1 (6 bases). Germline V gene lookup returns CDR1 MDHEN and CDR2 SYDVKM. V shed 7 bases and J shed 3 bases, with 19 bases lying between them. The CDR3 covers 15 residues.